Included here is one TCR beta chain sequence, with context. These data belong to a study of spatial heterogeneity in lung cancer. Time point specified: blood at routine non-recurrence follow-up after resection. TCRdb re-analysed the 5' RACE reads in MiXCR, keeping a single row per CDR3 protein. The sample has tens of thousands of distinct CDR3 sequences; 10% to 15% are singletons. The sequencing here drew on PBMCs, taken at follow-up. The receptor comes from a male donor with early-stage non-small cell lung cancer.

CDR3 in amino acids: CASSDPSSYEQYF. Written as DNA, the CDR3 is TGTGCCAGCAGTGACCCTAGCTCCTACGAGCAGTACTTC. J is TRBJ2-7 and V is TRBV25-1; D ambiguous. Per the germline V gene, CDR1 is MGHDK and CDR2 is SYGVNS. V shed 3 bases and J shed 0 bases, with 6 bases lying between them. The CDR3 consists of 13 residues.